The next 9 T cell receptor beta chains were all read from a single sample in a study of blood T cell repertoires in COVID-19. Clones were read by immunoSEQ multiplex PCR, and TCRdb kept only the in-frame ones, dropping some. The table has about 170,000 clones, more than 70% seen once. Sequenced material: PBMCs or T cells enriched from blood (not recorded which). All receptors come from a woman in her forties or fifties in a cohort exposed to, infected with or recovered from COVID-19 (not recorded which).

This clone was detected a few times. The V gene is TRBV10-1, the J gene TRBJ2-3; the match to TRBD2 covers 8 bases. Trimming cost V 5 bases and J 2 bases; bases outside gene matches: 6. Germline V gives CDR1 WNHNN, CDR2 SYGVQD (reference sequence). This CDR3 comprises 15 residues. The CDR3 nucleotides read TGCGCCAGCAGTAATAGCGGGAAAAACACAGATACGCAGTATTTT. It encodes CASSNSGKNTDTQYF.

CDR3 sequence: CASSEYLGGTYSGANVLTF. CDR3 nucleotide sequence: TGTGCCAGCAGTGAATATCTCGGGGGAACTTACTCTGGGGCCAACGTCCTGACTTTC. The chain couples TRBV6-1 to TRBJ2-6; D perhaps matches TRBD2 (6 bases). The CDR3 totals 19 residues. In germline, CDR1 is MNHNS, CDR2 SASEGT. Trimming cost V 2 bases and J 0 bases, with 17 bases left between them.

This chain connects TRBV6-1 to TRBJ1-3; D is possibly TRBD1 (6 bases). V was shortened by 2 bases and J by 4 bases, with 9 bases between the two germline ends. The CDR3 consists of 14 residues. The germline gives CDR1 MNHNS, CDR2 SASEGT. The CDR3 sequence is CASSENRAGNTIYF. CDR3 nucleotides: TGTGCCAGCAGTGAAAACAGGGCAGGAAACACCATATATTTT.

The chain combines TRBV5-8 with TRBJ1-6; D perhaps matches TRBD1 (5 bases). V lost 0 bases and J 5 bases, leaving 6 bases between the germline ends. The CDR3 spans 14 residues. The germline CDR1 and CDR2 sequences are SGHTS and YDEGEE. In nucleotides, the CDR3 is TGTGCCAGCAGCTTGGACAGGAATAATTCACCCCTCCACTTT. Encoded protein: CASSLDRNNSPLHF.

V and J are TRBV6-1 and TRBJ1-5; 7 bases line up with TRBD1. The CDR3 length is 16 residues. Germline loops: CDR1 MNHNS, CDR2 SASEGT. The V gene end was trimmed by 4 bases and the J gene end by 2 bases; junction bases not matched to a gene: 8. The DNA for the CDR3 is TGTGCCAGCAGTGTTTTAGACAGGGAAGGCAATCAGCCCCAGCATTTT. Amino acid sequence: CASSVLDREGNQPQHF.

J is TRBJ1-1 and V is TRBV6-4, with 9 bases fitting TRBD1. CDR3 size: 18 residues. Germline-derived CDR1 and CDR2 are MRHNA and SNTAGT. Trimming removed 1 base from V and 7 bases from J; junction bases left unmatched: 16. CDR3 sequence reads: CASSDFEARTGGVDEAFF. CDR3 coding DNA: TGTGCCAGCAGTGACTTCGAGGCCCGAACAGGGGGCGTCGATGAAGCTTTCTTT.

J is TRBJ1-4 and V is TRBV7-3, with D unresolved. This CDR3 has 14 residues. V was cut by 1 base and J by 6 bases, with 9 bases left in between. CDR1 SGHTA and CDR2 FQGTGA come from the germline V gene. CDR3: CASSLNGRHEKLFF. The CDR3 nucleotides are TGTGCCAGCAGCTTAAACGGGAGGCATGAAAAACTGTTTTTT.

This chain uses TRBV19 with TRBJ1-5; TRBD1 agrees at 7 bases. After removal of 0 bases from V and 4 bases from J, the junction contained 12 bases not matched to a gene. This CDR3 region has 18 residues. Germline lookup yields CDR1 LNHDA and CDR2 SQIVND (reference sequence). The CDR3 here is CASSIESYGTVFNQPQHF. In nucleotides, the CDR3 is TGTGCCAGTAGTATAGAAAGTTATGGGACAGTCTTTAATCAGCCCCAGCATTTT.

The rearrangement uses TRBV5-1 and TRBJ2-2; D possibly corresponds to TRBD2 (6 bases). The CDR3 has 16 amino acids. CDR1 and CDR2 from the germline V gene are SGHRS and YFSETQ. V was shortened by 2 bases and J by 1 base, with 12 bases between the two germline ends. The CDR3 DNA reads as TGCGCCAGCAGCTTTGGCGGGATCGGGAACACCGGGGAGCTGTTTTTT. As protein: CASSFGGIGNTGELFF.